These T cell receptor beta chains were read from a single sample in a study of blood T cell repertoires in COVID-19. The table came from immunoSEQ multiplex PCR; TCRdb's copy has only in-frame clones and leaves some out. The sample records roughly 410,000 clones, 70% to 90% being singletons. Sequencing was carried out using peripheral blood. These receptors all come from a woman aged 55-70 years with COVID-19, enrolled during active disease. Each CDR3 is given with its conserved first and last residue.

V	J	CDR3
TRBV2	TRBJ2-2	CASTVTGVNTGELFF
TRBV4-1	TRBJ1-5	CASSQDKGVNQPQHF
TRBV29-1	TRBJ1-1	CSVDPRGTEAFF
TRBV6-1	TRBJ1-1	CASSEGLANTEAFF
TRBV4-2	TRBJ2-3	CASSQVVGVPDTQYF
TRBV2	TRBJ1-2	CASVLLIGETF
TRBV28	TRBJ1-2	CASSGPGTGLGYTF
TRBV19	TRBJ2-2	CASSTDRGAVGELFF
TRBV15	TRBJ1-4	CATSRGPGGSNEKLFF
TRBV19	TRBJ2-1	CASSIAQATQNEQFF
TRBV6-5	TRBJ2-5	CASSYSISGGETQYF
TRBV6-5	TRBJ2-2	CASSLGGRLFF
TRBV27	TRBJ1-2	CASSLSEGVTSVGYTF
TRBV3-1/TRBV3-2	TRBJ2-1	CASSLPGTSGYNEQFF
TRBV10-3	TRBJ1-1	CAISLRQENTEAFF
TRBV19	TRBJ1-1	CASSGRQGVNTEAFF
TRBV2	TRBJ1-2	CASSWALGYTF
TRBV5-1	TRBJ1-1	CASSLQGGPNTEAFF
TRBV5-1	TRBJ2-1	CASRAVGGSYNEQFF
TRBV2	TRBJ2-5	CASSPQGAAETQYF
TRBV6-5	TRBJ1-5	CASNNGQGFQPQHF
TRBV5-1	TRBJ2-3	CASMHSGDTQYF
TRBV19	TRBJ1-6	CASREDRGYNSPLHF
TRBV14	TRBJ2-3	CASSPWTGSFTDTQYF
TRBV19	TRBJ1-2	CASSPRQGGGYTF